The 28 T cell receptor beta chains in this list originate from one sample, sequenced in a study of blood T cell repertoires in COVID-19. Method: immunoSEQ multiplex PCR; TCRdb's copy keeps in-frame clones and lacks some. This sample has some 260,000 clones, with about 85% found just once. Sequencing input: peripheral blood. The receptors stem from a man aged 18 to 30 with active or convalescent COVID-19.

Only a few counts were recorded for this clone. The J gene is TRBJ1-2, the V gene TRBV30; no clear D gene. V gave up 0 bases and J gave up 7 bases, with 12 bases separating them. This CDR3 comprises 13 residues. Germline V gene data show CDR1 as GTSNPN and CDR2 as SVGIG (reference sequence). The CDR3 DNA reads as TGTGCCTGGAGTGTATTATCGGCGGCTGGCTACACCTTC. Translation: CAWSVLSAAGYTF.

V usage is TRBV15 and J usage is TRBJ1-2, with D perhaps matching TRBD1 (5 bases). This CDR3 has 17 amino acids. CDR1 and CDR2 from the germline V gene are LNHNV and YYDKDF (reference sequence). Trimming pared 4 bases from V and 3 bases from J, leaving 21 bases between. The CDR3, as DNA: TGTGCCACCAGCACCCCATCTGGGGGGAAAGTAGACTATGGCTACACCTTC. Its translation is CATSTPSGGKVDYGYTF.

The DNA of the CDR3 is TGTGCCAGCAGTTTAGGTATTACAGGGGGCCCCTGGGGAACTGAAGCTTTCTTT. This sequence encodes CASSLGITGGPWGTEAFF. The chain is built from TRBV28 and TRBJ1-1; TRBD1 matches at 9 bases. Germline assignment: CDR1 MDHEN and CDR2 SYDVKM. V trimming: 2 bases; J trimming: 5 bases; junction bases outside the gene matches: 15. This CDR3 has 18 amino acids. The complete variable domain, with remaining parts taken from reference TRBV28 and TRBJ1-1, reads DVKVTQSSRYLVKRTGEKVFLECVQDMDHENMFWYRQDPGLGLRLIYFSYDVKMKEKGDIPEGYSVSREKKERFSLILESASTNQTSMYLCASSLGITGGPWGTEAFFGQGTRLTVV.

The genes are TRBV6-2 or TRBV6-3 and TRBJ1-1, with 7 bases fitting TRBD1. Per germline, CDR1 MNHEY and CDR2 SVGEGT. The CDR3 covers 14 residues. Unmatched junction bases numbered 3, after V lost 0 bases and J lost 5 bases. CDR3 residues: CASSYSGGATEAFF. The DNA for the CDR3 is TGTGCCAGCAGTTACTCAGGGGGCGCGACTGAAGCTTTCTTT.

V gene TRBV12-3 or TRBV12-4 combines with J gene TRBJ1-1; possible D gene TRBD1, 6 bases. The CDR3 extends over 13 amino acids. Trimming took off 5 bases at V and 5 bases at J, with 12 bases between the two ends. The CDR3 DNA sequence: TGTGCCAGCAGTAGGGGGGGGTCGACTGAAGCTTTCTTT. It translates to CASSRGGSTEAFF.

This chain connects TRBV28 to TRBJ1-2; D call uncertain. This CDR3 spans 14 amino acids. Trimming pared 4 bases from V and 6 bases from J, leaving 15 bases between. In germline, CDR1 is MDHEN, CDR2 SYDVKM. The CDR3 region is CASSSLLEVDGYTF. The CDR3 DNA reads TGTGCCAGCAGTTCCTTGCTAGAGGTGGATGGCTACACCTTC.

This chain links TRBV5-4 with TRBJ2-3, with TRBD2 identical over 11 bases. Germline assignment: CDR1 SGHNT and CDR2 YYREEE (reference sequence). The CDR3 has 15 residues. V gave up 4 bases and J gave up 6 bases; unmatched junction bases: 7. The chain's CDR3 is CASSLSGGGQDTQYF. The CDR3, as DNA: TGTGCCAGCAGCCTTAGCGGGGGGGGACAGGATACGCAGTATTTT. Filled out from reference TRBV5-4 and TRBJ2-3, the complete variable domain reads ETGVTQSPTHLIKTRGQQVTLRCSSQSGHNTVSWYQQALGQGPQFIFQYYREEENGRGNFPPRFSGLQFPNYSSELNVNALELDDSALYLCASSLSGGGQDTQYFGPGTRLTVL.

The V gene is TRBV3-1 (or the pseudogene TRBV3-2), the J gene TRBJ2-1; 13 nucleotides align to TRBD2. Germline assignment: CDR1 LGHDT and CDR2 YNNKEL (reference sequence). V gave up 5 bases and J gave up 5 bases; unmatched junction bases: 6. This CDR3 has 16 residues. The CDR3 is CASSAGLAGVHNEQFF. As DNA, the CDR3 is TGTGCCAGCAGCGCCGGACTAGCGGGAGTCCACAATGAGCAGTTCTTC.

The genes are TRBV7-2 and TRBJ1-5; D gene ambiguous. V lost 2 bases, J lost 2 bases, and 10 bases lay in between. CDR3 length: 15 amino acids. CDR1 is SGHTA, CDR2 FQGNSA, per germline. CDR3 loop: CASSLSGRGNQPQHF. The CDR3 DNA reads as TGTGCCAGCAGCTTATCGGGAAGGGGCAATCAGCCCCAGCATTTT.

DNA of the CDR3: TGTGCCAGCAGCCCCGGGACCTACGAGCAGTACTTC. Protein product: CASSPGTYEQYF. The J gene is TRBJ2-7, the V gene TRBV5-6; a possible D gene is TRBD2 (5 bases). This CDR3 comprises 12 residues. Germline lookup yields CDR1 SGHDT and CDR2 YYEEEE. V lost 4 bases to trimming and J lost 2 bases, with 7 bases between them.

This chain links TRBV20-1 with TRBJ2-5; a weak D match, TRBD2 (6 bases). Trimming removed 7 bases from V and 5 bases from J, with 8 bases in between. CDR3 length: 10 residues. The V gene's germline CDR1 is DFQATT and CDR2 SNEGSKA (reference sequence). The CDR3 DNA follows: TGCAGTGTTGGGAGGGAGACCCAGTACTTC. Protein product: CSVGRETQYF.

J is TRBJ2-7 and V is TRBV5-1, with TRBD2 identical over 9 bases. This CDR3 spans 19 amino acids. CDR1 and CDR2 from the germline V gene are SGHRS and YFSETQ. Unmatched junction bases numbered 22, after V lost 0 bases and J lost 9 bases. This CDR3 reads CASSLGLQSSAGGLYVQYF. DNA of the CDR3: TGCGCCAGCAGCTTGGGATTACAGTCCTCAGCGGGAGGCCTGTATGTGCAGTACTTC.

The V call is TRBV4-2, the J call TRBJ2-5; D is possibly TRBD2 (5 bases). Trimming removed 0 bases from V and 4 bases from J, with 9 bases in between. This CDR3 is built from 14 residues. The V gene's germline CDR1 is LGHNA and CDR2 YNFKEQ. CDR3 sequence: CASSQEEGRETQYF. The CDR3 bases are TGTGCCAGCAGCCAAGAGGAAGGGAGAGAGACCCAGTACTTC.

The table lists this clone with a count of one. The genes are TRBV11-2 and TRBJ1-6, with D possibly TRBD1 on 5 matching bases. From germline, CDR1 is SGHAT and CDR2 FQNNGV. The CDR3 is 16 residues long. With 4 bases removed from V and 10 bases from J, the gap between germline ends came to 20 bases. CDR3 nucleotide sequence: TGTGCCAGCAGCTCCCTGCCCGGGGGAACTTACTCACCCCTCCACTTT. Its protein is CASSSLPGGTYSPLHF.

The genes are TRBV4-2 and TRBJ2-7; D is undetermined. Germline-derived CDR1 and CDR2 are LGHNA and YNFKEQ. V was shortened by 2 bases and J by 1 base, with 21 bases between the two germline ends. CDR3 length: 18 amino acids. CDR3 sequence: CASSQNSRAFDYSYEQYF. The CDR3 DNA follows: TGTGCCAGCAGCCAAAATTCTAGAGCCTTTGATTATTCCTACGAGCAGTACTTC.

A few counts support this clone. The rearrangement uses TRBV11-2 and TRBJ2-7, with 8 bases matching TRBD2. The trim removed 0 bases at V and 9 bases at J, leaving 10 bases unmatched. Germline V gives CDR1 SGHAT, CDR2 FQNNGV. CDR3 length: 15 residues. The CDR3 DNA follows: TGTGCCAGCAGCTTAGACGGTAGCGGGGCGCGAGGGCAGTACTTC. Its protein product is CASSLDGSGARGQYF.

Comments on this clone: The identical CDR3 is also encoded by other nucleotide sequences in the sample. The V gene is TRBV11-1, the J gene TRBJ2-5; TRBD1 matches at 7 bases. Germline assignment: CDR1 SGHAT and CDR2 FQDESV (reference sequence). The CDR3 extends over 14 amino acids. The V and J ends lost 3 bases and 2 bases, in that order; junction bases with no gene match: 3. This chain's CDR3 is CASSFRDSQETQYF. Here the CDR3 DNA reads TGTGCCAGCAGCTTCCGGGACAGTCAAGAGACCCAGTACTTC.

This chain links TRBV7-6 with TRBJ2-7, with D tentatively TRBD2 (6 bases). V was shortened by 1 base and J by 3 bases, with 10 bases between the two germline ends. In germline, CDR1 is SGHVS, CDR2 FNYEAQ. The CDR3 covers 14 residues. The CDR3 loop is CASSLGGRFYEQYF. CDR3 sequence (DNA): TGTGCCAGCAGCTTAGGGGGGAGGTTCTACGAGCAGTACTTC.

This sequence joins TRBV15 and TRBJ2-5, with a weak D call TRBD1 (6 bases). The CDR3 is 14 amino acids. Germline V lookup: CDR1 LNHNV, CDR2 YYDKDF (reference sequence). V was cut by 4 bases and J by 1 base, with 10 bases left in between. CDR3 coding DNA: TGTGCCACCAGCACATTGGACAGCCAAGAGACCCAGTACTTC. Its protein is CATSTLDSQETQYF. The full variable domain, with the rest looked up from reference TRBV15 and TRBJ2-5, is DAMVIQNPRYQVTQFGKPVTLSCSQTLNHNVMYWYQQKSSQAPKLLFHYYDKDFNNEADTPDNFQSRRPNTSFCFLDIRSPGLGDTAMYLCATSTLDSQETQYFGPGTRLLVL.

V gene TRBV11-3 combines with J gene TRBJ2-1; 8 nucleotides agree with TRBD1. The V gene's germline CDR1 is SGHNT and CDR2 YENEEA. The CDR3 runs to 17 residues. V trimming: 2 bases; J trimming: 5 bases; junction bases outside the gene matches: 11. The CDR3 loop reads CASSLTPETGVHNEQFF. CDR3 in DNA: TGTGCCAGCAGCTTAACTCCGGAGACAGGGGTCCACAATGAGCAGTTCTTC.

This clone was found a few times. The chain links TRBV2 to TRBJ1-3; maybe TRBD1 (5 bases). The CDR3 covers 15 residues. The ends were cut back, 4 bases at V and 0 bases at J, with 10 bases in the middle. Germline V lookup: CDR1 SNHLY, CDR2 FYNNEI. CDR3 residues: CASSVGPSSGNTIYF. The CDR3 coding sequence is TGTGCCAGCAGTGTGGGGCCCAGCTCTGGAAACACCATATATTTT.

The J gene is TRBJ2-3, the V gene TRBV16; D gene uncertain. The CDR3 sequence is 16 residues long. The germline V gene has CDR1 KGHSY and CDR2 FQNENV. Trimming shortened V by 0 bases and J by 2 bases, and 12 bases separated the two germline ends. The CDR3 loop is CASSQSTVQHTDTQYF. The CDR3 region has the DNA TGTGCCAGCAGCCAATCTACAGTACAACACACAGATACGCAGTATTTT.

V and J are TRBV14 and TRBJ1-2; D is uncertain. Germline V CDR1 and CDR2: SGHDN, FVKESK. This CDR3 is 14 amino acids long. Trimming cost V 1 base and J 0 bases, with 6 bases left between them. CDR3 sequence reads: CASSQAAANYGYTF. The CDR3 DNA sequence: TGTGCCAGCAGCCAAGCCGCAGCTAACTATGGCTACACCTTC. Looking up the rest from reference TRBV14 and TRBJ1-2 gives the full variable domain: EAGVTQFPSHSVIEKGQTVTLRCDPISGHDNLYWYRRVMGKEIKFLLHFVKESKQDESGMPNNRFLAERTGGTYSTLKVQPAELEDSGVYFCASSQAAANYGYTFGSGTRLTVV.

This clone came up once. The chain carries TRBV5-4 and TRBJ1-2, with D perhaps TRBD1 (6 bases). Germline V gives CDR1 SGHNT, CDR2 YYREEE (reference sequence). Between the trimmed V and J ends, which lost 1 base and 6 bases, there was a span of 19 bases. The CDR3 runs to 16 residues. The CDR3 loop is CASSLRAGGTKHGYTF. The CDR3, as DNA: TGTGCCAGCAGCTTGAGGGCCGGGGGGACAAAGCATGGCTACACCTTC.

This rearrangement joins TRBV18 to TRBJ1-2; D is uncertain. The CDR3 spans 14 residues. From germline, CDR1 is KGHSH and CDR2 LQKENI. V was shortened by 2 bases and J by 0 bases, with 7 bases between the two germline ends. The CDR3 DNA sequence: TGTGCCAGCTCACCAGGCAGTACTAACTATGGCTACACCTTC. Translated: CASSPGSTNYGYTF.

The chain has TRBV7-9 and TRBJ1-5, with a weak D call TRBD1 (6 bases). This CDR3 is 15 amino acids long. V was pared by 6 bases and J by 3 bases, with 15 bases between. The germline gives CDR1 SEHNR, CDR2 FQNEAQ (reference sequence). CDR3 sequence: CASSSGQGYNQPQHF. CDR3 sequence (DNA): TGTGCCAGCAGTTCCGGGCAGGGGTACAATCAGCCCCAGCATTTT.

The rearrangement uses TRBV5-6 and TRBJ2-7, with 8 bases fitting TRBD1. V shed 3 bases and J 2 bases; nucleotides not matched to a gene: 7. The CDR3 is made up of 15 amino acids. Germline CDR1 and CDR2: SGHDT and YYEEEE. The DNA of the CDR3 is TGTGCCAGCAGCTGGCCTACAGGGGGGACCTACGAGCAGTACTTC. It yields the protein CASSWPTGGTYEQYF.

This chain links TRBV9 with TRBJ2-7, with TRBD2 matching over 14 bases. The CDR3 runs to 17 residues. Trimming removed 4 bases from V and 0 bases from J; junction bases left unmatched: 6. Germline loops: CDR1 SGDLS, CDR2 YYNGEE. The CDR3 DNA sequence: TGTGCCAGCAGCACGGGACTAGCGGGAGCGCTCTCCTACGAGCAGTACTTC. Translation gives CASSTGLAGALSYEQYF.